The rows below give T cell receptor beta chains drawn from one sample of a study of human T cells and chemical hapten exposure. TCRdb itself ran the RACE reads through MiXCR, one entry per CDR3 protein. The profile covers roughly 74,000 distinct CDR3 sequences, with approximately 32% appearing a single time and roughly 10% taken by the ten largest. The specimen comprised whole blood, sampled in connection with sensitization to the hapten diphenylcyclopropenone (DPC). The receptors were sampled from a man aged 35 to 55 with alopecia areata. Some clones in this sample may be carry-over from other donors' samples. The CDR3 runs from the conserved cysteine through the conserved F or W. D genes are given only for firm matches. Rows may omit the clone size; those that give it use once, few, many or a size class.

once,TRBJ1-5,TRBD1,TRBV12-3/TRBV12-4,15,TGTGCCAGCAGTTTAGCGACAGGGGTTACTCAGCCCCAGCATTTT,CASSLATGVTQPQHF
.,TRBJ2-4,TRBD2,TRBV20-1,17,TGCAGTGCCTACCGGGTGTCGGGGGGGCTAGCCAAAAACATTCAGTACTTC,CSAYRVSGGLAKNIQYF
many,TRBJ2-2,.,TRBV28,10,TGTGCCACTTCTCACGGGGAGCTGTTTTTT,CATSHGELFF
few,TRBJ2-7,TRBD1,TRBV20-1,15,TGCAGTGCTGGGACAGCCCTTCGGGGAAGCTACGAGCAGTACTTC,CSAGTALRGSYEQYF
.,TRBJ2-1,.,TRBV2,17,TGTGCCAGCAGTGACCATCTCGGCACAGTGTGGGGCAATGAGCAGTTCTTC,CASSDHLGTVWGNEQFF
.,TRBJ1-1,.,TRBV25-1,14,TGTGCAAGCCGGGGCCCGACAGTTGTCACTGAAACTTTCTTT,CASRGPTVVTETFF
few,TRBJ1-3,.,TRBV12-3/TRBV12-4,15,TGTGCCAGCAGGGAGGACGGCTTCTCTGGAAACACCATATATTTT,CASREDGFSGNTIYF
few,TRBJ1-1,TRBD1,TRBV6-5,16,TGTGCCAGCAGTTACTCGGGAACAGGGGGCTTTACTGAAGCTTTCTTT,CASSYSGTGGFTEAFF
few,TRBJ1-6,.,TRBV20-1,17,TGCAGTGCTAGAGTGGGAGACACCCGCTCCTATAATTCACCCCTCCACTTT,CSARVGDTRSYNSPLHF
many,TRBJ2-6,.,TRBV10-3,15,TGTGCCATCAGTGGATCCGGGACTGGGGCCAACGTCCTGACTTTC,CAISGSGTGANVLTF
.,TRBJ2-1,.,TRBV4-1,15,TGCGCCAGCAGGATTAGCGGCAGCTCCTACAATGAGCAGTTCTTC,CASRISGSSYNEQFF
once,TRBJ2-4,.,TRBV6-6,14,TGTGCCAGCAGCCCGGACAGTGGCAAAAACATTCAGTACTTC,CASSPDSGKNIQYF
.,TRBJ2-1,TRBD2,TRBV28,14,TGTGCCAGCAATCCTAGCGGGAGGGCCAATGAGCAGTTCTTC,CASNPSGRANEQFF
few,TRBJ2-1,.,TRBV24-1,11,TGTGCCACCAGTGATGCGTATGAGCAGTTCTTC,CATSDAYEQFF
few,TRBJ1-2,.,TRBV28,16,TGTGCCAGCAGTTATCTCCGCTTGAAAGCTAACTATGGCTACACCTTC,CASSYLRLKANYGYTF
.,TRBJ2-5,.,TRBV14,14,TGTGCCAGCAGCCAAGGACTGCGAAGAGAGACCCAGTACTTC,CASSQGLRRETQYF
.,TRBJ2-7,.,TRBV12-3/TRBV12-4,14,TGTGCCAGCAGTTCCCCCGGTGACCTCCATGAGCAGTACTTC,CASSSPGDLHEQYF
.,TRBJ2-7,.,TRBV7-2,12,TGTGCCAGCAGCCCCAGCTCCTACGAGCAGTACTTC,CASSPSSYEQYF
.,TRBJ2-3,TRBD2,TRBV9,14,TGTGCCAGCAGCGTAGTGGGGGGGACAGATACGCAGTATTTT,CASSVVGGTDTQYF
once,TRBJ2-5,.,TRBV4-1,15,TGCGCCAGCAGCCAAGCAAGAAGGGGAGAAGAGACCCAGTACTTC,CASSQARRGEETQYF
.,TRBJ2-2,TRBD2,TRBV6-5,15,TGTGCCAGCAGTAGTGGACTAGCGTTGGCCGGGGAGCTGTTTTTT,CASSSGLALAGELFF
once,TRBJ2-1,.,TRBV7-9,17,TGTGCCAGCAGCACAGGGGGAGTAGCGGGCGCTTACAATGAGCAGTTCTTC,CASSTGGVAGAYNEQFF
.,TRBJ2-7,TRBD1,TRBV27,14,TGTGCCACCGTGGCCTACAGGGGATCCTACGAGCAGTACTTC,CATVAYRGSYEQYF
.,TRBJ1-2,.,TRBV7-2,14,TGTGCCAGCGCCCTGTCCTCGGCGGACTATGGCTACACCTTC,CASALSSADYGYTF
.,TRBJ1-1,.,TRBV6-5,15,TGTGCCAGCAGTTACGACACCCCTGGAATCACTGAAGCTTTCTTT,CASSYDTPGITEAFF
.,TRBJ1-1,.,TRBV27,14,TGTGCCAGCAGTTTATCGGCCCCAGGTTTTCAAACTTTCTTT,CASSLSAPGFQTFF
few,TRBJ2-1,TRBD2,TRBV18,17,TGTGCCAGCTCACCACTACTAGCGGGAGCCCCTAGGGATGAGCAGTTCTTC,CASSPLLAGAPRDEQFF
.,TRBJ1-6,.,TRBV6-5,16,TGTGCCAGCAGTTCCCGGGAGAGCTCCTATAATTCACCCCTCCACTTT,CASSSRESSYNSPLHF
.,TRBJ1-1,.,TRBV12-5,14,TGTGCTAGTGGCAAACAGGGAGCGATCACTGAAGCTTTCTTT,CASGKQGAITEAFF
few,TRBJ2-1,.,TRBV5-5,15,TGTGCCAGCAGCCCCTTCCAGACCGGAGGCAATGAGCAGTTCTTC,CASSPFQTGGNEQFF
.,TRBJ2-1,TRBD2,TRBV11-3,18,TGTGCCAGCAGCTTCGGACTAGCGGGTCCGCCCTCCTACAATGAGCAGTTCTTC,CASSFGLAGPPSYNEQFF
.,TRBJ2-6,.,TRBV28,15,TGTGCCAGCAGTTTGGGGGATTCTGGGGCCAACGTCCTGACTTTC,CASSLGDSGANVLTF
.,TRBJ2-3,.,TRBV5-1,12,TGCGCCAGCAGCTCCTACGCAGATACGCAGTATTTT,CASSSYADTQYF
few,TRBJ2-3,.,TRBV2,12,TGTGCCAGCGGGAGTGAGCCGGATACGCAGTATTTT,CASGSEPDTQYF
.,TRBJ1-1,.,TRBV6-6,16,TGTGCCAGCACGCCCGCAGGGCGGGGGCGGTACACTGAAGCTTTCTTT,CASTPAGRGRYTEAFF
few,TRBJ1-1,TRBD1,TRBV6-5,14,TGTGCCAGCAGTTACGGGGCAGGGGGCACTGAAGCTTTCTTT,CASSYGAGGTEAFF
.,TRBJ1-5,.,TRBV4-2,12,TGTGCCAGCAGCCAAGATTATCAGCCCCAGCATTTT,CASSQDYQPQHF
.,TRBJ2-5,.,TRBV3-1,15,TGTGCCAGCAGCCAAGACGCAGGGTTGGATGAGACCCAGTACTTC,CASSQDAGLDETQYF
few,TRBJ2-1,.,TRBV6-5,15,TGTGCCAGCAGTTACGCAGGAATCCAATACAATGAGCAGTTCTTC,CASSYAGIQYNEQFF
.,TRBJ1-5,.,TRBV6-2/TRBV6-3,16,TGTGCCAGCAGTCGCGCCGTATGGGGAATCAATCAGCCCCAGCATTTT,CASSRAVWGINQPQHF
.,TRBJ1-1,TRBD1,TRBV4-2,15,TGTGCCAGCAGCCAGAAAACAGGGGGGGGCACTGAAGCTTTCTTT,CASSQKTGGGTEAFF
.,TRBJ2-1,.,TRBV6-2/TRBV6-3,12,TGTGCCAGCAGAGGGGGCTACAATGAGCAGTTCTTC,CASRGGYNEQFF
.,TRBJ2-1,.,TRBV7-6,16,TGTGCCAGCAGCCCTACCCAGTTAGACACCAACAATGAGCAGTTCTTC,CASSPTQLDTNNEQFF
.,TRBJ1-5,TRBD1,TRBV5-4,15,TGTGCCAGCAGCTCTGGGACAGGGAGGAATCAGCCCCAGCATTTT,CASSSGTGRNQPQHF
few,TRBJ2-3,.,TRBV20-1,13,TGCAGTGCTAAAGAACCGGGAACAGATACGCAGTATTTT,CSAKEPGTDTQYF
.,TRBJ2-2,.,TRBV2,14,TGTGCCAGCAGTGAAACGGGGGACACCGGGGAGCTGTTTTTT,CASSETGDTGELFF
.,TRBJ2-7,TRBD1,TRBV7-9,16,TGTGCCAGCAGCCCGGCGACAGGGGGCGGAGCCTACGAGCAGTACTTC,CASSPATGGGAYEQYF
many,TRBJ1-1,.,TRBV12-3/TRBV12-4,15,TGTGCCAGCAGTTATTACAGGGCAAAGAACACTGAAGCTTTCTTT,CASSYYRAKNTEAFF
.,TRBJ2-7,.,TRBV4-2,16,TGTGCCAGCAGCCAGCTAGGAGGTTCCACTGGCTACGAGCAGTACTTC,CASSQLGGSTGYEQYF
once,TRBJ1-1,.,TRBV5-1,14,TGCGCCAGCAGCTTGTCGGCCGGGAACACTGAAGCTTTCTTT,CASSLSAGNTEAFF
.,TRBJ1-4,TRBD1,TRBV7-2,17,TGTGCCAGCAGCTTTTGGGACAGGGGAGAAACTAATGAAAAACTGTTTTTT,CASSFWDRGETNEKLFF
.,TRBJ1-6,.,TRBV7-2,15,TGTGTCAGCAGCCGACAGAAAGTGAAGAATTCACCCCTCCACTTT,CVSSRQKVKNSPLHF
.,TRBJ2-7,.,TRBV28,15,TGTGCCAGCTGCCCACTTGACGGGAGCTCCTACGAGCAGTACTTC,CASCPLDGSSYEQYF
.,TRBJ2-3,.,TRBV4-1,15,TGCGCCAGCAGCCAAGAACTGGGTAGCACAGATACGCAGTATTTT,CASSQELGSTDTQYF
.,TRBJ1-4,.,TRBV13,13,TGTGCCAGCAGCTTAAGGATGACGGGAAAACTGTTTTTT,CASSLRMTGKLFF
.,TRBJ1-5,TRBD1,TRBV6-1,13,TGTGCCAGCAGGGACAGGGGCAATCAGCCCCAGCATTTT,CASRDRGNQPQHF
few,TRBJ2-7,.,TRBV6-1,12,TGTGCCAGCAGTGAACCCAAGGTAGAGCAGTACTTC,CASSEPKVEQYF
.,TRBJ1-3,.,TRBV3-1,16,TGTGCCAGCAGCCGGGGCCCAGGACTCTCTGGAAACACCATATATTTT,CASSRGPGLSGNTIYF